This T cell receptor (beta chain) was sequenced during a study of blood T cells in healthy people across ages. A second about 6 to 12 cycle PCR used barcoded and J-beta primers. TCRdb reprocessed the 5' RACE reads with MiXCR, giving one entry per CDR3 protein. The sample yields about 1.4 million distinct CDR3 sequences, 59% seen once. This clonotype was picked up a small number of times. Germline-derived CDR1 and CDR2 are MGHRA and YSYEKL. V shed 1 base, J shed 6 bases, and the junction held 1 base outside the gene matches. This CDR3 is 16 amino acids long. The chain is built from TRBV4-1 and TRBJ2-1; 15 nucleotides agree with TRBD2. The TCR originated in a man between 18 and 35 years old in good health. What was sequenced was blood. CDR3 DNA sequence: TGCGCCAGCAGCCAAGGGACTAGCGGGAGGGGCAATGAGCAGTTCTTC. It encodes CASSQGTSGRGNEQFF.